This TCR beta chain was sequenced for a study of regulatory T cells in long-lasting Graves disease. This clonotype was detected a few times. Libraries of TCR beta came from iRepertoire HTBI primers plus Arm-PCR of CDR3 regions. Each CDR3 protein gets one entry after TCRdb re-called the multiplex PCR reads with MiXCR. In the table there are 600,000 to 800,000 distinct CDR3 sequences, 30% of which are singletons. The sample's time point: persistent/refractory GD, antithyroid drugs over 5 years with positive TRAb. There was RNA extracted from PBMCs, and the TCR library was made from it. The CDR3 totals 14 residues. CDR1 is MNHEY and CDR2 is SVGEGT in the germline V gene. V was pared by 0 bases and J by 1 base, with 6 bases between.

The rearrangement links TRBV6-2 or TRBV6-3 to TRBJ1-1; D is undetermined. The TCR was taken from a female donor with Graves disease. The material was peripheral blood mononuclear cells (PBMCs), obtained when the disease was refractory, from a patient treated with antithyroid drugs. DNA of the CDR3: TGTGCCAGCAGTTACTCGGTGGGGAACACTGAAGCTTTCTTT. Residues: CASSYSVGNTEAFF.